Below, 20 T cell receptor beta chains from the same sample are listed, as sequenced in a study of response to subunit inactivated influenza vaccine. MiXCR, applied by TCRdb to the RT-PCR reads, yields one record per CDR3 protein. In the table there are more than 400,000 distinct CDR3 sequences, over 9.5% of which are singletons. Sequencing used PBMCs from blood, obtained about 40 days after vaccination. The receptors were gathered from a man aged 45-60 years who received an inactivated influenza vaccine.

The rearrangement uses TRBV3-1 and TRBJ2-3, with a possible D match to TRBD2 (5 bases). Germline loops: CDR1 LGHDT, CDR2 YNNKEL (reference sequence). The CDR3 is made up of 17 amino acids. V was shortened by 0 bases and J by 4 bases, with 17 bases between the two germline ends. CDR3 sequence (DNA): TGTGCCAGCAGCCAAGAATCCGGGTCTAGCTTGCCAGATACGCAGTATTTT. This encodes CASSQESGSSLPDTQYF.

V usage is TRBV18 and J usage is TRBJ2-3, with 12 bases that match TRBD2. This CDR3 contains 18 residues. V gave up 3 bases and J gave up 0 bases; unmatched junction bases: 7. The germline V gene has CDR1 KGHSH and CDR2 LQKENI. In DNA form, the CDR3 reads TGTGCCAGCTCACCCGCTTGGACTAGCGGGGCTAGCACAGATACGCAGTATTTT. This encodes CASSPAWTSGASTDTQYF.

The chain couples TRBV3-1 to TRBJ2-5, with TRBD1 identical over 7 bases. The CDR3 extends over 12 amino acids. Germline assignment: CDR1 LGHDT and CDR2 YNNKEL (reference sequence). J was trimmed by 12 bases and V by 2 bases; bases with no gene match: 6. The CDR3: CASSQYGQDEYF. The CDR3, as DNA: TGTGCCAGCAGCCAATATGGACAGGATGAGTACTTC.

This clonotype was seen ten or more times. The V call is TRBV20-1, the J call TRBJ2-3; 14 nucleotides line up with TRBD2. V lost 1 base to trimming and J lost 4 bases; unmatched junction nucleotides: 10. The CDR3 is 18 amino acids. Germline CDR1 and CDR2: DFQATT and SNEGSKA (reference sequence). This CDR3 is CSARGGGLAGVKADTQYF. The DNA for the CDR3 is TGCAGTGCTAGAGGGGGGGGACTAGCGGGAGTGAAGGCAGATACGCAGTATTTT.

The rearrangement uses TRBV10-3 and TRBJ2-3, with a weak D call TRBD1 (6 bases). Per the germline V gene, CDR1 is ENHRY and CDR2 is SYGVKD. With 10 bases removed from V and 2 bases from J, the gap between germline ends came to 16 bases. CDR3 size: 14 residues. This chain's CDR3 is CATNGRTDTDTQYF. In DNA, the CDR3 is TGTGCCACCAACGGTCGGACAGACACAGATACGCAGTATTTT.

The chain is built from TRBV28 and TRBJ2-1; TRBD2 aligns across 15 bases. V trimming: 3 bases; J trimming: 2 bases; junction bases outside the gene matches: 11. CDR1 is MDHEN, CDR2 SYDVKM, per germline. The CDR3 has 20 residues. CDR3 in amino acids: CASSFHGLAGGPAAYNEQFF. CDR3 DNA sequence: TGTGCCAGCAGTTTCCACGGACTAGCGGGAGGGCCCGCTGCCTACAATGAGCAGTTCTTC.

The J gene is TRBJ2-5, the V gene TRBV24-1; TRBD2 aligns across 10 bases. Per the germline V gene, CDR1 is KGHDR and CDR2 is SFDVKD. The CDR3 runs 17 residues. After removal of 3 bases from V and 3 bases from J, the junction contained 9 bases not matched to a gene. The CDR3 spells CATSDPITSGAKETQYF. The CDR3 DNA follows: TGTGCCACCAGTGATCCGATTACTAGCGGGGCAAAAGAGACCCAGTACTTC.

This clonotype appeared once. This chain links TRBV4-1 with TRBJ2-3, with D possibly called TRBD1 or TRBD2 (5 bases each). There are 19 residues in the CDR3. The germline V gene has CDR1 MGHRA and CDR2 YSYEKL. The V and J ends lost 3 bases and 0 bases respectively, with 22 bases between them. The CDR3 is CASSHPLRGLRASTDTQYF. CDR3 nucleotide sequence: TGCGCCAGCAGCCATCCCCTGAGGGGCCTTAGGGCTAGCACAGATACGCAGTATTTT.

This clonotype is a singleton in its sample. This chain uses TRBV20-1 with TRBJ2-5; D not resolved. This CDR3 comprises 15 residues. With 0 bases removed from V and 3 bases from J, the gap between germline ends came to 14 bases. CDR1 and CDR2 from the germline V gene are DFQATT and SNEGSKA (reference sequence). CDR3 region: CSARDHRKRKETQYF. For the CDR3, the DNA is TGCAGTGCTAGAGATCATAGAAAACGGAAAGAGACCCAGTACTTC.

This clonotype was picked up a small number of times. CDR3 amino acids: CASSFTAWPNSPLHF. DNA for the CDR3: TGTGCCAGCAGCTTTACCGCCTGGCCTAATTCACCCCTCCACTTT. The rearrangement links TRBV7-8 to TRBJ1-6; D call uncertain. CDR1 is SGHVS and CDR2 is FQNEAQ in the germline V gene. There are 15 residues in the CDR3. V was pared by 3 bases and J by 6 bases, with 12 bases between.

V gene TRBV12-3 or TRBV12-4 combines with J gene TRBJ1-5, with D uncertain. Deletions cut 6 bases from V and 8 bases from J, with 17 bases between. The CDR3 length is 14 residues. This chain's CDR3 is CASSPAQRGKPQHF. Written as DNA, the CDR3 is TGTGCCAGCAGCCCTGCCCAGCGGGGAAAGCCCCAGCATTTT.

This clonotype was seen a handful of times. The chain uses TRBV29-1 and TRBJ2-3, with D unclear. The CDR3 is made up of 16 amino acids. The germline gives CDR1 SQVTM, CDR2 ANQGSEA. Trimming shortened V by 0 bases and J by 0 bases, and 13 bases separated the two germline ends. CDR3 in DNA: TGCAGCGTTGAAGAAAGATTTAGAACTAGCACAGATACGCAGTATTTT. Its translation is CSVEERFRTSTDTQYF.

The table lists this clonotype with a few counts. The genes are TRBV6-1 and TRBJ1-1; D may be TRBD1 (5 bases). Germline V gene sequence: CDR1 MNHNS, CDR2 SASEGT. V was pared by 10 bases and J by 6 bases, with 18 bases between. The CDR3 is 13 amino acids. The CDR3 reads CATTTGERAEAFF. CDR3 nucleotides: TGTGCCACCACTACGGGGGAGAGAGCTGAAGCTTTCTTT.

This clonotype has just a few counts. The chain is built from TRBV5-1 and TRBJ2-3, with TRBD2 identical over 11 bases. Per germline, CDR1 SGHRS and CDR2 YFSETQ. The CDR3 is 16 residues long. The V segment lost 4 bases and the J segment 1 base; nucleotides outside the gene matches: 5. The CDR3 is CASSPQGLAGTDTQYF. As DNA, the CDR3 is TGCGCCAGCAGCCCCCAGGGACTAGCGGGCACAGATACGCAGTATTTT.

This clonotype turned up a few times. CDR3: CASSPRASGYNEQFF. The CDR3 DNA follows: TGTGCCAGCAGCCCCCGGGCTAGCGGCTACAATGAGCAGTTCTTC. V and J are TRBV6-2 or TRBV6-3 and TRBJ2-1; 7 nucleotides match TRBD2. The germline V gene encodes CDR1 MNHEY and CDR2 SVGEGT. The CDR3 is 15 residues long. V shed 6 bases and J 3 bases; nucleotides not matched to a gene: 8.

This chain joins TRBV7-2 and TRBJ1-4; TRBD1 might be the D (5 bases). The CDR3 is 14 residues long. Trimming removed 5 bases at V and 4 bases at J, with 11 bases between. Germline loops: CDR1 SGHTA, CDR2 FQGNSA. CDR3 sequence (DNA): TGTGCCAGCAGCCCGGACACCTATAATGAAAAACTGTTTTTT. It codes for CASSPDTYNEKLFF.

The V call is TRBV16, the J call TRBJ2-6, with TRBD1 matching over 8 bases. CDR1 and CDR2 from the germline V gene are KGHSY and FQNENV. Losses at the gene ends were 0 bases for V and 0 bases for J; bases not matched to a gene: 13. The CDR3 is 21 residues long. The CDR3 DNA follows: TGTGCCAGCAGCCAATCTATGACAGGGGATCAAAATCCCTCTGGGGCCAACGTCCTGACTTTC. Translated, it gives CASSQSMTGDQNPSGANVLTF.

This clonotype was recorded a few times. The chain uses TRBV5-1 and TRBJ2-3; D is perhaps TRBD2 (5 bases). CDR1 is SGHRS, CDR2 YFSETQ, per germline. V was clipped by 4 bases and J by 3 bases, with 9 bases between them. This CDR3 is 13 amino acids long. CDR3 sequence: CASSTEGTDTQYF. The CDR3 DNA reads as TGCGCCAGCAGCACCGAGGGAACAGATACGCAGTATTTT.

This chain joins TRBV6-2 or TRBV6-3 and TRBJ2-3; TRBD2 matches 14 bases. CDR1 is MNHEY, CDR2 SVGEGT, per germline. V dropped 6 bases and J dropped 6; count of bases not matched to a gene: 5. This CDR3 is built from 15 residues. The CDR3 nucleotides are TGTGCCAGCAGAAAGGGACTAGCGGGAGTGGATACGCAGTATTTT. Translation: CASRKGLAGVDTQYF.

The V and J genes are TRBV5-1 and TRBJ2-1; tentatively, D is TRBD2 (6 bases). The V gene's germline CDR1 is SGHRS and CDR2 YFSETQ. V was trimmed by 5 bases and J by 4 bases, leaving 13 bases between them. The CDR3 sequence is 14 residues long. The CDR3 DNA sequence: TGCGCCAGCAGTATGGAGGGGCCTTACAATGAGCAGTTCTTC. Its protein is CASSMEGPYNEQFF.